This record looks at one T cell receptor (beta chain) sequence and its context. Its antigen is unknown. Base qualities are not recorded, but no much larger clone differs from it by a single base. The data stem from a study of regulatory and conventional T cells in breast cancer (dated by TCRdb to the mid-2010s). Measured from the cysteine to the phenylalanine, the CDR3 is 15 residues long. Kept here is only the CDR3 DNA, which spans 45 bases and is read in frame from base 1. Library preparation used PCR. TCRdb records Illumina MiSeq as the sequencer. TCRdb ran its own pipeline on the public reads, namely fastp trimming at Q25 and MiXCR clone calling, and kept in-frame beta chains. Rows merge per CDR3 protein into single entries with the most common DNA and genes. The sample profile shows more than 15,000 distinct CDR3 sequences; approximately 32% of them were found once. Clones ranked in the top ten supply 1.6% of the sample.

Sequenced: conventional T cells from blood. This chain is built from TRBV21-1 and TRBJ2-3; TRBD2, as called in the table, went unchecked against the DNA. TRBV21-1 represents a pseudogene. The TCR originated in a female donor in good health. DNA sequence: TGTGCCAGCAGCAAAGCTACTCCCAGCACAGATACGCAGTATTTT. Protein translation: CASSKATPSTDTQYF.